This is a list of T cell receptor beta chains from one sample in a study of cytomegalovirus exposure and HLA in healthy donors. Assay: immunoSEQ multiplex PCR; the TCRdb copy retains only in-frame clones and omits some. The sample has about 110,000 clones, roughly 73% seen once; the top ten hold approximately 0.9%. Sample: PBMCs. Receptor source: a woman aged 25 to 45 in good health and CMV-seronegative. Both conserved end residues are part of each CDR3. The order of the fields is CDR3 length, V gene, D gene, J gene, clone size, CDR3 DNA, CDR3 protein. D genes are given only for firm matches. Size values are once, few and many counts, or a class for expanded clones, and some rows have none.

>13|TRBV29-1|.|TRBJ2-1|once
TGCAGCGTTGAAGAGAACACCTACAATGAGCAGTTCTTC
CSVEENTYNEQFF
>15|TRBV4-2|TRBD2|TRBJ2-1|.
TGTGCCAGCAGCCAAGATAACGGGGGGTACAATGAGCAGTTCTTC
CASSQDNGGYNEQFF
>15|TRBV4-3|.|TRBJ1-2|.
TGCGCCAGCAGCCAAGAGCAGGGTGTTGCTTATGGCTACACCTTC
CASSQEQGVAYGYTF
>15|TRBV7-3|.|TRBJ1-1|.
TGTGCCAGCAGCTTAACGTTAGGTGGATCAGGTGAAGCTTTCTTT
CASSLTLGGSGEAFF
>14|TRBV19|.|TRBJ1-1|few
TGTGCCAGCCAAGCCTTCACTGTGAACACTGAAGCTTTCTTT
CASQAFTVNTEAFF
>15|TRBV19|TRBD2|TRBJ2-7|.
TGTGCCAGTAGTCTTCTAGCGGGAGTCGCTACCGAGCAGTACTTC
CASSLLAGVATEQYF
>12|TRBV5-4|.|TRBJ1-2|.
TGTGCCAGCAGCCCTGGCGGAGGGGGCTACACCTTC
CASSPGGGGYTF
>14|TRBV5-6|.|TRBJ1-2|.
TGTGCCAGCAGCTCCCCCCGGGGTAATTGGGGCTACACCTTC
CASSSPRGNWGYTF
>14|TRBV4-1|.|TRBJ1-1|.
TGCGCCAGCAGCCAAGGACTCAAGAACACTGAAGCTTTCTTT
CASSQGLKNTEAFF
>13|TRBV5-6|.|TRBJ1-2|.
TGTGCCAGCAGCTTGAGGGGATTGTATGGCTACACCTTC
CASSLRGLYGYTF
>16|TRBV5-4|TRBD2|TRBJ2-7|once
TGTGCCAGCAGCTTACGGACTAGCGGGAGTCCCTACGAGCAGTACTTC
CASSLRTSGSPYEQYF
>16|TRBV5-4|.|TRBJ2-3|.
TGTGCCAGCAGCTTGGACAGTCTTACAGTCACAGATACGCAGTATTTT
CASSLDSLTVTDTQYF
>16|TRBV5-1|TRBD2|TRBJ2-4|.
TGCGCCAGCAGCCAACTAGCGGGAGTGGGCAAAAACATTCAGTACTTC
CASSQLAGVGKNIQYF
>14|TRBV4-2|.|TRBJ1-1|.
TGTGCCAGCAGCCAAGATGCTATGAACACTGAAGCTTTCTTT
CASSQDAMNTEAFF
>17|TRBV5-1|TRBD1|TRBJ2-6|.
TGCGCCAGCAGCTCCCCGGACAGGGGAGCTGGGGCCAACGTCCTGACTTTC
CASSSPDRGAGANVLTF
>15|TRBV30|TRBD1|TRBJ1-1|.
TGTGCCTGGAGTGGCAGGGGGCGGGGGGGCACTGAAGCTTTCTTT
CAWSGRGRGGTEAFF
>13|TRBV6-6|.|TRBJ1-1|few
TGTGCCAGCAGTCCTCCCACGGACAATGAAGCTTTCTTT
CASSPPTDNEAFF
>15|TRBV6-4|TRBD1|TRBJ1-2|.
TGTGCCAGCAGTGCTGGGACAGGGAGGTACGATGGCTACACCTTC
CASSAGTGRYDGYTF
>16|TRBV6-5|.|TRBJ2-7|once
TGTGCCAGCAGTTACTCGTGGGGGACACCTGCCTACGAGCAGTACTTC
CASSYSWGTPAYEQYF
>16|TRBV4-2|TRBD2|TRBJ2-5|.
TGTGCCAGCAGCCAAGGTTTGCGGACTAGCACCGAGACCCAGTACTTC
CASSQGLRTSTETQYF
>14|TRBV6-5|.|TRBJ2-3|once
TGTGCCAGCAGTTACCAGGCCAGCACAGATACGCAGTATTTT
CASSYQASTDTQYF
>14|TRBV13|.|TRBJ1-2|.
TGTGCCAGCAGCTCCTTGACAGAGCGCCATGGCTACACCTTC
CASSSLTERHGYTF
>14|TRBV5-6|.|TRBJ2-7|.
TGTGCCAGCAGCTTGGGAGGAAGCTCCTACGAGCAGTACTTC
CASSLGGSSYEQYF
>14|TRBV6-1|TRBD1|TRBJ2-7|.
TGTGCCAGCTTGGGGGGACAGGGGTCCTACGAGCAGTACTTC
CASLGGQGSYEQYF
>16|TRBV2|.|TRBJ1-5|few
TGTGCCAGCAGGGACAAAGCGACGGACTACAATCAGCCCCAGCATTTT
CASRDKATDYNQPQHF
>11|TRBV12-5|.|TRBJ1-1|.
TGTGCTAGTGGTTTGTACTCTGAAGCTTTCTTT
CASGLYSEAFF
>15|TRBV30|TRBD2|TRBJ2-1|.
TGTGCCTGTTCCAGACTAGCGGGAGGGTTTAGCGAGCAGTTCTTC
CACSRLAGGFSEQFF
>14|TRBV5-6|.|TRBJ2-7|.
TGTGCCAGCAGCTCGGTTAGTGGCTCCTACGAGCAGTACTTC
CASSSVSGSYEQYF
>13|TRBV29-1|.|TRBJ1-2|.
TGCAGCGTTGAAGGCGACAGCTTCTATGGCTACACCTTC
CSVEGDSFYGYTF
>15|TRBV7-2|.|TRBJ1-1|.
TGTGCCAGCAGCATAGGACAAGGGGGATACACTGAAGCTTTCTTT
CASSIGQGGYTEAFF
>16|TRBV19|TRBD1|TRBJ2-1|.
TGTGCCAGCCGATTAACCGGGACAGCCATATCCAATGAGCAGTTCTTC
CASRLTGTAISNEQFF
>16|TRBV27|.|TRBJ1-6|.
TGTGCCAGCAGTTTATACGGCCGCGGGGTTGATTCACCCCTCCACTTT
CASSLYGRGVDSPLHF
>14|TRBV2|TRBD1|TRBJ1-5|.
TGTGCCAGCAACTTAGGGGGCGGCAATCAGCCCCAGCATTTT
CASNLGGGNQPQHF
>16|TRBV4-2|.|TRBJ1-1|once
TGTGCCAGCAGCCAAGTCGCCGGTACGGTGAACACTGAAGCTTTCTTT
CASSQVAGTVNTEAFF
>13|TRBV7-9|TRBD2|TRBJ2-7|few
TGTGCCAGCAGCTCCCGGGGGGTCTACGAGCAGTACTTC
CASSSRGVYEQYF
>18|TRBV14|TRBD1|TRBJ2-5|.
TGTGCCAGCAGCCCACGCCAACACACACAGGGGCCCCAAGAGACCCAGTACTTC
CASSPRQHTQGPQETQYF
>16|TRBV7-9|.|TRBJ1-1|.
TGTGCCAGCACCGCTCGGGAATCGAGGGAGAAACCTGAAGCTTTCTTT
CASTARESREKPEAFF
>19|TRBV30|TRBD1|TRBJ1-5|once
TGTGCCTGGAGTCTGGGACAGGGGGCCCGCTTGATTAGCAATCAGCCCCAGCATTTT
CAWSLGQGARLISNQPQHF
>14|TRBV2|.|TRBJ2-7|.
TGTGCCAGCAGATACCTACCCCAGGGGACCGAGCAGTACTTC
CASRYLPQGTEQYF
>14|TRBV10-3|.|TRBJ2-3|.
TGTGCCATCAGTGGGGAGATACCCACAGATACGCAGTATTTT
CAISGEIPTDTQYF
>11|TRBV20-1|.|TRBJ1-2|.
TGCAGTGCTAGCCTAAATCGTGGCTACACCTTC
CSASLNRGYTF
>16|TRBV5-1|.|TRBJ1-1|.
TGCGCCAGCAGCTTGGCAGGTAGTGGTAGTAACACTGAAGCTTTCTTT
CASSLAGSGSNTEAFF
>14|TRBV6-1|.|TRBJ2-7|.
TGTGCCAGCAGTGAGGCCCCCGCCTCCTACGAGCAGTACTTC
CASSEAPASYEQYF
>17|TRBV4-1|.|TRBJ2-3|.
TGCGCCAGCAGCCAAGACAAGAGGACAAGAACCACAGATACGCAGTATTTT
CASSQDKRTRTTDTQYF
>20|TRBV15|TRBD2|TRBJ2-6|.
TGTGCCACCAGCAGAGCGTTGGGGCGGGGGGGAAGCTCTGGGGCCAACGTCCTGACTTTC
CATSRALGRGGSSGANVLTF
>16|TRBV6-4|TRBD1|TRBJ1-1|.
TGTGCCAGCAGCCCCTTTGGAGGACAGGGCGCTTATGAAGCTTTCTTT
CASSPFGGQGAYEAFF
>16|TRBV29-1|TRBD1|TRBJ1-1|.
TGCAGCGTCTTAGGGCGACAGGGGGCGCCGGGCACTGAAGCTTTCTTT
CSVLGRQGAPGTEAFF
>14|TRBV30|.|TRBJ2-6|.
TGTGCCTGGAGTGTACAGCCTGGGGCCAACGTCCTGACTTTC
CAWSVQPGANVLTF
>14|TRBV6-5|.|TRBJ2-7|.
TGTGCCAGCAGTCGGGATCGTAGCTCCTACGAGCAGTACTTC
CASSRDRSSYEQYF
>13|TRBV2|TRBD1|TRBJ1-4|.
TGTGCCAGCAGGGGGACAGGGCGGGAAAAACTGTTTTTT
CASRGTGREKLFF
>14|TRBV2|TRBD1|TRBJ1-4|.
TGTGCCAGCAGCCTACAGGGGGCGCACGAAAAACTGTTTTTT
CASSLQGAHEKLFF
>14|TRBV15|.|TRBJ1-6|.
TGTGCCACCAGCAGAGATTTTAGGGGTTCACCCCTCCACTTT
CATSRDFRGSPLHF
>16|TRBV13|TRBD2|TRBJ2-2|.
TGTGCCAGCAGCTCGACGGGGGGAGGGAACACCGGGGAGCTGTTTTTT
CASSSTGGGNTGELFF
>15|TRBV19|TRBD1|TRBJ2-2|.
TGTGCCAGTAGTTGGACAGGGGCGGGCACCGGGGAGCTGTTTTTT
CASSWTGAGTGELFF
>14|TRBV7-2|TRBD1|TRBJ1-4|.
TGTGCCAGCAGCTCCAGACAGGGAGACGAAAAACTGTTTTTT
CASSSRQGDEKLFF